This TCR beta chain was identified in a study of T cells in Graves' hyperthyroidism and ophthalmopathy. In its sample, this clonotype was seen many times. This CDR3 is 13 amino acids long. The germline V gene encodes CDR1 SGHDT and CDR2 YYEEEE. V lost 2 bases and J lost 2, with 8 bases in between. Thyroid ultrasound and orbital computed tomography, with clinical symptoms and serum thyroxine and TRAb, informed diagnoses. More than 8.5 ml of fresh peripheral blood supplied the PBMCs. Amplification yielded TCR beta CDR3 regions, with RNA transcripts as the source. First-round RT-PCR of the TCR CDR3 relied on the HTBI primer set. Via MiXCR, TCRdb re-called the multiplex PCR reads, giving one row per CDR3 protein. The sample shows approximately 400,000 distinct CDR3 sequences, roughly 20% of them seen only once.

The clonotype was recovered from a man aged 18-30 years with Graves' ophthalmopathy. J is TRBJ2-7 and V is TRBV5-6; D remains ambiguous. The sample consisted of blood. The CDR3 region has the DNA TGTGCCAGCAGCTTCGACGGAACCTACGAGCAGTACTTC. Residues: CASSFDGTYEQYF. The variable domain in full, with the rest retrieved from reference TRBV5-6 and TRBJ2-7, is DAGVTQSPTHLIKTRGQQVTLRCSPKSGHDTVSWYQQALGQGPQFIFQYYEEEERQRGNFPDRFSGHQFPNYSSELNVNALLLGDSALYLCASSFDGTYEQYFGPGTRLTVT.